Each of the 20 T cell receptor beta chains below was sequenced from the same sample in a study of blood T cell repertoires in COVID-19. TCRdb's table, derived via immunoSEQ multiplex PCR, lists solely in-frame clones and lacks some. The table records around 300,000 clones, over 75% of them present only once. The sample taken for sequencing was peripheral blood. Source of these receptors: a woman in her 70s with acute or convalescent COVID-19.

The genes are TRBV3-1 (or the pseudogene TRBV3-2) and TRBJ2-5; 12 bases map to TRBD2. V shed 4 bases and J 3 bases; nucleotides not matched to a gene: 6. Germline assignment: CDR1 LGHDT and CDR2 YNNKEL (reference sequence). This CDR3 region has 16 residues. CDR3 sequence: CASSPRLAGEKETQYF. The DNA of the CDR3 is TGTGCCAGCAGCCCCCGACTAGCGGGGGAGAAAGAGACCCAGTACTTC.

CDR3 DNA: TGCGCCAGCAGTGAGTCGATGGGGAGGAATGAGCAGTTCTTC. This codes for CASSESMGRNEQFF. This sequence joins TRBV10-1 and TRBJ2-1, with D possibly matching TRBD2 (6 bases). Germline CDR1 and CDR2: WNHNN and SYGVQD (reference sequence). Between the trimmed V and J ends, which lost 0 bases and 7 bases, there was a span of 10 bases. CDR3 size: 14 residues.

The rearrangement joins TRBV27 to TRBJ2-1; TRBD1 aligns across 9 bases. V trimming: 2 bases; J trimming: 7 bases; junction bases outside the gene matches: 3. The CDR3 sequence is 14 residues long. Germline V gene data show CDR1 as MNHEY and CDR2 as SMNVEV (reference sequence). The CDR3 sequence: CASSLGQGQNEQFF. In DNA, the CDR3 is TGTGCCAGCAGTTTAGGACAGGGGCAAAATGAGCAGTTCTTC.

The chain uses TRBV24-1 and TRBJ2-1; D remains unclear. Germline V CDR1 and CDR2: KGHDR, SFDVKD. The CDR3 totals 14 residues. Deletions cut 1 base from V and 5 bases from J, with 8 bases between. CDR3 sequence: CATSDFHNNNEQFF. CDR3 nucleotide sequence: TGTGCCACCAGTGATTTCCACAATAACAATGAGCAGTTCTTC.

This clone occurred once. As DNA, the CDR3 is TGTGCCTGGGGCGGCCAGCTGACAGAGAACACTGAAGCTTTCTTT. Residues: CAWGGQLTENTEAFF. The V gene is TRBV30, the J gene TRBJ1-1, with D tentatively TRBD1 (5 bases). The CDR3 is 15 amino acids. V lost 5 bases and J 1 base, leaving 17 bases between the germline ends. Germline-derived CDR1 and CDR2 are GTSNPN and SVGIG (reference sequence).

The chain employs TRBV11-2 and TRBJ1-2, with TRBD1 as a possible D gene (6 bases). The CDR3 contains 18 residues. V was pared by 5 bases and J by 4 bases, with 26 bases between. Germline CDR1 is SGHAT and CDR2 is FQNNGV. CDR3 amino acids: CASSPGGGRRQSFYGYTF. CDR3 in DNA: TGTGCCAGCAGCCCGGGTGGGGGCAGGCGTCAAAGCTTCTATGGCTACACCTTC. Drawing the rest from reference TRBV11-2 and TRBJ1-2, the complete variable domain is EAGVAQSPRYKIIEKRQSVAFWCNPISGHATLYWYQQILGQGPKLLIQFQNNGVVDDSQLPKDRFSAERLKGVDSTLKIQPAKLEDSAVYLCASSPGGGRRQSFYGYTFGSGTRLTVV.

The genes are TRBV5-6 and TRBJ2-1, with D possibly matching TRBD2 (6 bases). Between the trimmed V and J ends, which lost 0 bases and 9 bases, there was a span of 19 bases. This CDR3 region has 16 residues. CDR1 and CDR2 (germline): SGHDT, YYEEEE. The CDR3 spells CASSLALEGQWGEQFF. The DNA for the CDR3 is TGTGCCAGCAGCTTGGCCCTGGAGGGGCAGTGGGGTGAGCAGTTCTTC.

The chain carries TRBV6-5 and TRBJ1-3; tentatively, D is TRBD1 (6 bases). This CDR3 has 15 residues. V was cut by 6 bases and J by 0 bases, with 12 bases left in between. The germline V gene has CDR1 MNHEY and CDR2 SVGAGI. CDR3 residues: CASRLGHFSGNTIYF. The CDR3 nucleotides read TGTGCCAGCAGATTGGGACATTTCTCTGGAAACACCATATATTTT.

This sequence joins TRBV7-2 and TRBJ1-1; D is undetermined. This CDR3 has 14 amino acids. CDR1 and CDR2 (germline): SGHTA, FQGNSA. The ends were cut back, 4 bases at V and 1 base at J, with 10 bases in the middle. Here the CDR3 DNA reads TGTGCCAGCAGCTCCCCCAGGCCGAACACTGAAGCTTTCTTT. Amino acids: CASSSPRPNTEAFF.

The rearrangement links TRBV11-2 to TRBJ1-2, with D perhaps TRBD1 (5 bases). The V end was cut by 5 bases, the J end by 0 bases, with 13 bases between. In germline, CDR1 is SGHAT, CDR2 FQNNGV. CDR3 length: 15 amino acids. The CDR3 spells CASSPRQGTNYGYTF. The CDR3 bases are TGTGCCAGCAGCCCCCGTCAGGGAACTAACTATGGCTACACCTTC.

V is TRBV3-1 (or the pseudogene TRBV3-2) and J is TRBJ1-1; TRBD1 matches at 7 bases. Germline lookup yields CDR1 LGHDT and CDR2 YNNKEL (reference sequence). The V gene end was trimmed by 3 bases and the J gene end by 5 bases; junction bases not matched to a gene: 3. The CDR3 has 13 amino acids. In DNA, the CDR3 is TGTGCCAGCAGCCAGACAGGGCAGACTGAAGCTTTCTTT. Amino acid sequence: CASSQTGQTEAFF.

The chain links TRBV19 to TRBJ2-5, with D perhaps matching TRBD2 (6 bases). CDR3 length: 12 amino acids. The V gene's germline CDR1 is LNHDA and CDR2 SQIVND (reference sequence). Trimming pared 6 bases from V and 2 bases from J, leaving 7 bases between. The CDR3: CASRRGQETQYF. The CDR3 DNA sequence: TGTGCCAGTAGACGGGGGCAAGAGACCCAGTACTTC.

This clone was seen just once. V is TRBV5-4 and J is TRBJ1-2; D may be TRBD1 (6 bases). Looked up from germline, CDR1 is SGHNT and CDR2 is YYREEE (reference sequence). The CDR3 extends over 13 amino acids. V was cut by 5 bases and J by 2 bases, with 10 bases left in between. In DNA form, the CDR3 reads TGTGCCAGCAGACAGACAGGAAACTATGGCTACACCTTC. The encoded protein is CASRQTGNYGYTF.

V usage is TRBV5-1 and J usage is TRBJ2-2; 8 nucleotides match TRBD1. The CDR3 sequence is 15 residues long. In germline, CDR1 is SGHRS, CDR2 YFSETQ. V lost 5 bases and J lost 3; bases outside the gene matches: 6. CDR3 sequence (DNA): TGCGCCAGCAGGTCCGGACAGGGAGACACCGGGGAGCTGTTTTTT. Its protein product is CASRSGQGDTGELFF.

The genes are TRBV5-8 and TRBJ1-5, with no clear D. Per the germline V gene, CDR1 is SGHTS and CDR2 is YDEGEE. V was pared by 5 bases and J by 11 bases, with 5 bases between. The CDR3 loop spans 9 amino acids. This chain's CDR3 is CASRSAQHF. The DNA of the CDR3 is TGTGCCAGCAGGTCAGCCCAGCATTTT.

The gene calls are TRBV12-2 and TRBJ1-2. TRBV12-2 is a known pseudogene. This CDR3 is built from 16 residues. The DNA of the CDR3 is TGTGCAAGTCGCCCAAAAGATCGGGGGGCCAACTATGGCTACACCTTC. Translation gives CASRPKDRGANYGYTF.

The chain combines TRBV19 with TRBJ1-2; TRBD1 agrees at 10 bases. Germline lookup yields CDR1 LNHDA and CDR2 SQIVND (reference sequence). This CDR3 contains 14 residues. The trim removed 7 bases at V and 5 bases at J, leaving 7 bases unmatched. For the CDR3, the DNA is TGTGCCAGTACCGGGGACAGGGGAAAATATGGCTACACCTTC. Amino acid sequence: CASTGDRGKYGYTF.

The rearrangement joins TRBV10-2 to TRBJ1-1, with D hard to call. The germline V gene encodes CDR1 WSHSY and CDR2 SAAADI. The V and J ends lost 4 bases and 7 bases respectively, with 10 bases between them. This CDR3 has 12 amino acids. The CDR3 bases are TGCGCCAGCAGTGGCCTTCCCGGTGAAGCTTTCTTT. It translates to CASSGLPGEAFF.

The chain joins TRBV2 to TRBJ1-1, with a tentative D call TRBD1 (6 bases). Germline V gene lookup returns CDR1 SNHLY and CDR2 FYNNEI. Trimming took 2 bases from V and 1 from J, leaving 11 bases between them. This CDR3 is 15 amino acids long. This CDR3 is CASSEIGQTNTEAFF. The CDR3 bases are TGTGCCAGCAGTGAAATAGGACAGACGAACACTGAAGCTTTCTTT.

This sequence joins TRBV6-1 and TRBJ2-7; possible D gene TRBD2, 6 bases. Looked up from germline, CDR1 is MNHNS and CDR2 is SASEGT. The germline V and J ends were trimmed by 0 bases and 6 bases, with 6 bases remaining between them. The CDR3 consists of 12 residues. The CDR3 sequence is CASSEAGGEQYF. CDR3 bases: TGTGCCAGCAGTGAAGCGGGGGGCGAGCAGTACTTC.